This entry features one TCR beta chain sequence. The data derive from a study of blood T cell repertoires in COVID-19. The table came from immunoSEQ multiplex PCR; TCRdb's copy has only in-frame clones and leaves some out. The sample includes about 210,000 clones, over 75% seen only once; the top ten take approximately 8.7%. V was pared by 2 bases and J by 6 bases, with 10 bases between. This CDR3 comprises 13 residues. Germline V gives CDR1 MNHEY, CDR2 SVGAGI. The clonotype comes from a man aged 35-49 years who had recovered from COVID-19. The chain couples TRBV6-5 to TRBJ1-2; perhaps TRBD1 as D (6 bases). What was sequenced was PBMCs or T cells enriched from blood (not recorded which). In DNA, the CDR3 is TGTGCCAGCAGTTACAGCCAGGGGAATGGCTACACCTTC. Translated, it gives CASSYSQGNGYTF.